This TCR beta chain was recorded in a study of patients and donors after allogeneic stem cell transplantation. This clonotype was observed a handful of times. Using its own MiXCR run on the RT-PCR reads, TCRdb lists one record per CDR3 protein. The repertoire includes about 960,000 distinct CDR3 sequences, about a sixth of them detected once, and 5.5% to 6.5% sits in the top ten. The CDR3 runs to 14 residues. The J segment lost 2 bases and the V segment lost 6 bases, leaving 6 bases of the junction unmatched. V is TRBV12-3 or TRBV12-4 and J is TRBJ1-2; TRBD1 aligns across 7 bases. Sequencing was done on a sample of blood, either unsorted or a sorted T cell fraction (not recorded which). The sequence came from a human donor who was either an allogeneic HSCT recipient or a stem cell or donor lymphocyte infusion donor (not recorded which). It is not recorded whose cells these are; they may come from a transplant donor. DNA for the CDR3: TGTGCCAGCAGAGAAGGGGGCTCCAACTATGGCTACACCTTC. It specifies CASREGGSNYGYTF.